This is a list of T cell receptor beta chains from one sample in a study of cytomegalovirus exposure and HLA in healthy donors. Produced via immunoSEQ multiplex PCR; TCRdb's table is partial and in-frame only. The data show 210,000 or so clones, about three quarters seen once. The sequenced sample was PBMCs. The receptors derive from a young man in good health and CMV-seronegative. The CDR3 runs from the conserved cysteine through the conserved F or W. The D gene is left open where the match is weak. Clone size appears in some rows only: once, few, many, or a class for an expanded clone.

v_call	j_call	clone_size	d_call	cdr3_aa	cdr3_nt
TRBV2	TRBJ1-6	-	TRBD1	CASRGGVGSLHF	TGTGCCAGCAGAGGGGGCGTAGGGTCCCTCCACTTT
TRBV5-4	TRBJ2-7	-	TRBD1	CASSFPTGGDEQYF	TGTGCCAGCAGCTTTCCGACAGGGGGCGACGAGCAGTACTTC
TRBV7-9	TRBJ1-1	-	TRBD1	CASSSTPGGNTEAFF	TGTGCCAGCAGCTCGACCCCAGGGGGGAACACTGAAGCTTTCTTT
TRBV27	TRBJ2-5	once	-	CASSLSRGPQETQYF	TGTGCCAGCAGTTTATCGAGAGGGCCCCAAGAGACCCAGTACTTC
TRBV19	TRBJ2-3	-	TRBD2	CASSIYGGSPDTQYF	TGTGCCAGTAGTATATACGGCGGGAGCCCAGATACGCAGTATTTT
TRBV11-3	TRBJ2-1	once	-	CASRLSSYNEQFF	TGTGCCAGCAGGCTTAGCTCCTACAATGAGCAGTTCTTC
TRBV7-6	TRBJ1-3	few	-	CASSLAKGDGNTIYF	TGTGCCAGCAGCTTAGCAAAGGGAGATGGAAACACCATATATTTT
TRBV11-2	TRBJ2-3	-	TRBD2	CASSLSLAGGSDTQYF	TGTGCCAGCAGCCTATCCTTAGCGGGAGGTTCGGATACGCAGTATTTT
TRBV7-2	TRBJ1-5	many	-	CASSLSGGNQPQHF	TGTGCCAGCAGCTTATCAGGGGGCAATCAGCCCCAGCATTTT
TRBV2	TRBJ1-5	-	-	CASSGGDPLNYQPQHF	TGTGCCAGCAGTGGGGGGGATCCACTAAATTATCAGCCCCAGCATTTT
TRBV29-1	TRBJ1-1	-	-	CSVEGSTVNTEAFF	TGCAGCGTTGAAGGCTCGACAGTTAACACTGAAGCTTTCTTT
TRBV7-3	TRBJ2-1	-	TRBD1	CASSLPGQGNEQFF	TGTGCCAGCAGCTTACCGGGACAGGGGAATGAGCAGTTCTTC
TRBV10-2	TRBJ1-5	many	-	CASSGLYSNQPQHF	TGCGCCAGCAGCGGTTTATATAGCAATCAGCCCCAGCATTTT
TRBV4-2	TRBJ1-1	-	-	CASMADRMNTEAFF	TGTGCCAGCATGGCGGACAGAATGAACACTGAAGCTTTCTTT
TRBV6-5	TRBJ1-1	-	-	CASREVPGTEAFF	TGTGCCAGCCGCGAGGTCCCGGGCACTGAAGCTTTCTTT
TRBV6-7	TRBJ2-7	few	TRBD2	CASRTGTSGSKQYF	TGTGCCAGCAGGACCGGGACTAGCGGGAGTAAGCAGTACTTC
TRBV7-9	TRBJ1-2	once	TRBD1	CASSPRTGYGYTF	TGTGCCAGCAGCCCCAGGACAGGGTATGGCTACACCTTC
TRBV4-2	TRBJ2-1	-	TRBD2	CASSQSVLAGENEQFF	TGTGCCAGCAGCCAGTCAGTGCTAGCGGGAGAGAATGAGCAGTTCTTC
TRBV27	TRBJ1-5	-	-	CASSFSLEDNNQPQHF	TGTGCCAGCAGTTTCTCTCTCGAGGACAACAATCAGCCCCAGCATTTT
TRBV4-2	TRBJ2-7	-	-	CASSQEGYGTYEQYF	TGTGCCAGCAGCCAAGAAGGGTACGGGACCTACGAGCAGTACTTC
TRBV5-1	TRBJ2-7	-	-	CASSLVGHQDEQYF	TGCGCCAGCAGCTTGGTGGGACACCAAGACGAGCAGTACTTC
TRBV7-9	TRBJ1-4	-	-	CAGSTGWRATNEKLFF	TGTGCAGGTTCCACAGGGTGGCGGGCAACTAATGAAAAACTGTTTTTT
TRBV5-6	TRBJ2-2	-	TRBD1	CASSLPGQGSGELFF	TGTGCCAGCAGCTTACCGGGACAGGGGTCCGGGGAGCTGTTTTTT
TRBV30	TRBJ2-2	-	-	CAWTQGGWGTGELFF	TGTGCCTGGACCCAAGGGGGATGGGGCACCGGGGAGCTGTTTTTT
TRBV30	TRBJ1-2	-	-	CAWRGGRADYGYTF	TGTGCCTGGAGGGGGGGGCGCGCGGACTATGGCTACACCTTC
TRBV5-4	TRBJ2-7	-	-	CASSAGPDSVYEQYF	TGTGCCAGCAGCGCCGGCCCCGACAGTGTCTACGAGCAGTACTTC
TRBV5-8	TRBJ2-3	few	-	CASSLKWPTDTQYF	TGTGCCAGCAGCTTGAAATGGCCCACAGATACGCAGTATTTT
TRBV6-5	TRBJ2-1	-	-	CATARILSSYNEQFF	TGTGCCACCGCGAGGATCCTGAGCTCCTACAATGAGCAGTTCTTC
TRBV30	TRBJ2-7	-	-	CAWSRPGVPYEQYF	TGTGCCTGGAGTCGGCCAGGGGTCCCCTACGAGCAGTACTTC
TRBV19	TRBJ1-5	-	-	CASSFDTNSNQPQHF	TGTGCCAGTAGCTTCGACACGAATAGCAATCAGCCCCAGCATTTT
TRBV5-1	TRBJ1-6	-	TRBD1	CASSPGTGRLNSPLHF	TGCGCCAGCAGCCCCGGGACAGGGCGACTGAATTCACCCCTCCACTTT
TRBV5-1	TRBJ2-3	-	TRBD2	CASSRSGSGIADTQYF	TGCGCCAGCAGCCGAAGCGGGAGCGGTATAGCAGATACGCAGTATTTT
TRBV10-2	TRBJ2-5	-	TRBD2	CASSEFGTSSQETQYF	TGCGCCAGCAGTGAGTTCGGGACTAGCAGCCAAGAGACCCAGTACTTC
TRBV6-5	TRBJ1-1	once	-	CASSYLQIGGPTEAFF	TGTGCCAGCAGTTACCTCCAGATAGGAGGGCCCACTGAAGCTTTCTTT
TRBV15	TRBJ1-6	-	-	CATSGERRGGSPLHF	TGTGCCACCAGCGGAGAACGGAGGGGCGGTTCACCCCTCCACTTT
TRBV6-5	TRBJ2-7	-	TRBD2	CASSYFTSGSYEQYF	TGTGCCAGCAGTTACTTTACTAGCGGCTCCTACGAGCAGTACTTC
TRBV9	TRBJ2-7	-	TRBD1	CASSIDYQGEGYEQYF	TGTGCCAGCAGCATAGACTACCAGGGGGAAGGCTACGAGCAGTACTTC
TRBV7-9	TRBJ1-1	-	-	CSSSLAVNTEAFF	TGTTCCAGCAGCTTGGCGGTGAACACTGAAGCTTTCTTT
TRBV6-5	TRBJ2-7	-	-	CASSREIQVGGEQYF	TGTGCCAGCAGTAGGGAGATACAGGTCGGGGGCGAGCAGTACTTC
TRBV30	TRBJ2-5	few	-	CAWCRGFTEETQYF	TGTGCCTGGTGTCGAGGCTTCACGGAAGAGACCCAGTACTTC
TRBV28	TRBJ2-7	few	TRBD2	CASSAHTSGSSYEQYF	TGTGCCAGCAGCGCCCATACTAGCGGGAGTTCCTACGAGCAGTACTTC
TRBV6-5	TRBJ1-1	-	-	CASTSVQDTEAFF	TGTGCCAGCACCTCTGTACAGGACACTGAAGCTTTCTTT
TRBV30	TRBJ2-6	few	-	CAWGTSPSGANVLTF	TGTGCCTGGGGGACTTCACCCTCTGGGGCCAACGTCCTGACTTTC
TRBV12-5	TRBJ2-1	once	-	CASGLVLGGTDEQFF	TGTGCTAGTGGTTTGGTACTAGGGGGAACCGATGAGCAGTTCTTC
TRBV30	TRBJ2-7	-	TRBD2	CAWSTRGDEQYF	TGTGCCTGGAGCACTCGGGGGGACGAGCAGTACTTC
TRBV7-9	TRBJ1-1	-	TRBD1	CASSTRRGQAIENTEAFF	TGTGCCAGCAGCACTCGCAGGGGGCAGGCCATCGAGAACACTGAAGCTTTCTTT
TRBV7-6	TRBJ2-7	-	TRBD2	CASSPMAGDYEQYF	TGTGCCAGCAGCCCCATGGCGGGGGACTACGAGCAGTACTTC
TRBV7-9	TRBJ1-6	-	-	CASSLEGDNSPLHF	TGTGCCAGCAGCTTAGAGGGAGATAATTCACCCCTCCACTTT
TRBV9	TRBJ2-7	-	TRBD2	CASSPQVAGVYEQYF	TGTGCCAGCAGCCCCCAGGTAGCGGGAGTCTACGAGCAGTACTTC
TRBV19	TRBJ2-1	-	TRBD2	CASSTRRIAGVSYNEQFF	TGTGCCAGTAGTACCCGTCGCATAGCGGGAGTTTCTTACAATGAGCAGTTCTTC
TRBV11-2	TRBJ2-5	-	TRBD2	CASSAEGTSGRYQETQYF	TGTGCCAGCAGCGCCGAAGGGACTAGCGGGAGGTACCAAGAGACCCAGTACTTC
TRBV27	TRBJ1-2	-	-	CASSLSISGPYGYTF	TGTGCCAGCAGTTTATCGATATCAGGGCCCTATGGCTACACCTTC
TRBV7-9	TRBJ2-2	once	TRBD2	CASTTAAGGLTGELFF	TGTGCCAGCACCACAGCAGCGGGAGGCCTCACCGGGGAGCTGTTTTTT
TRBV6-4	TRBJ2-3	-	-	CASSRDITDTQYF	TGTGCCAGCAGCAGAGACATCACAGATACGCAGTATTTT
TRBV7-8	TRBJ2-2	few	-	CASSLALMRGPNTGELFF	TGTGCCAGCAGCTTAGCGCTTATGCGGGGGCCGAACACCGGGGAGCTGTTTTTT
TRBV11-1	TRBJ2-7	few	TRBD1	CASSHRGEREQYF	TGTGCCAGCAGCCACAGGGGCGAGAGGGAGCAGTACTTC
TRBV7-9	TRBJ2-7	-	-	CASSLAAGLHYEQYF	TGTGCCAGCAGCTTAGCCGCCGGACTTCACTACGAGCAGTACTTC
TRBV9	TRBJ2-1	-	-	CASSGKSGHNEQFF	TGTGCCAGCAGCGGCAAAAGCGGGCACAATGAGCAGTTCTTC
TRBV6-1	TRBJ2-5	-	TRBD2	CASTKRGAQETQYF	TGTGCCAGCACGAAGCGGGGGGCACAAGAGACCCAGTACTTC